The 26 T cell receptor beta chains below all came from one sample that was sequenced in a study of shared clonotypes between healthy human individuals. Profiling relied on immunoSEQ multiplex PCR, and the TCRdb table lists in-frame clones only, not all of them. Of roughly 2.2 million clones listed, just under 95% are singletons. Sequenced: naive CD4+ T cells from PBMCs. Noted subset: CD45RA+ positively selected. These receptors were obtained from a man aged 18 to 29 in good health. Some clones in this sample may be carry-over from other donors' samples.

The chain joins TRBV2 to TRBJ2-1; either TRBD1 or TRBD2 may fit D (5 bases each). V was cut by 8 bases and J by 0 bases, with 23 bases left in between. This CDR3 comprises 18 residues. CDR1 SNHLY and CDR2 FYNNEI come from the germline V gene. CDR3 protein: CASGTKGIWGSSYNEQFF. DNA for the CDR3: TGTGCCAGCGGTACTAAGGGGATATGGGGGAGCTCCTACAATGAGCAGTTCTTC. Looking up the rest from reference TRBV2 and TRBJ2-1 gives the full variable domain: EPEVTQTPSHQVTQMGQEVILRCVPISNHLYFYWYRQILGQKVEFLVSFYNNEISEKSEIFDDQFSVERPDGSNFTLKIRSTKLEDSAMYFCASGTKGIWGSSYNEQFFGPGTRLTVL.

With respect to this clone: Other DNA sequences in the sample encode the same CDR3. The chain carries TRBV28 and TRBJ1-1, with a tentative D call TRBD1 (6 bases). Germline-derived CDR1 and CDR2 are MDHEN and SYDVKM. The CDR3 loop spans 15 amino acids. With 5 bases removed from V and 0 bases from J, the gap between germline ends came to 13 bases. The CDR3 DNA sequence: TGTGCCAGCAGTCCACCAGGGGCCATGAACACTGAAGCTTTCTTT. Residues: CASSPPGAMNTEAFF.

The chain uses TRBV5-1 and TRBJ1-2; D may be TRBD1 (5 bases). The length of the CDR3 is 13 residues. Germline CDR1 is SGHRS and CDR2 is YFSETQ. V gave up 4 bases and J gave up 8 bases, with 15 bases separating them. The CDR3 region has the DNA TGCGCCAGCAGCGCCCGGGACGTGGGAGGCTACACCTTC. This codes for CASSARDVGGYTF.

The chain carries TRBV18 and TRBJ2-1, with D perhaps assigned TRBD1 or TRBD2 (6 bases each). Trimming removed 4 bases from V and 3 bases from J, with 22 bases in between. The CDR3 consists of 18 residues. Germline CDR1 and CDR2: KGHSH and LQKENI. CDR3 region: CASSLMITGRGGYNEQFF. The CDR3 DNA reads as TGTGCCAGCTCACTCATGATAACCGGGAGAGGGGGCTACAATGAGCAGTTCTTC. The variable domain in full, with the rest retrieved from reference TRBV18 and TRBJ2-1, is NAGVMQNPRHLVRRRGQEARLRCSPMKGHSHVYWYRQLPEEGLKFMVYLQKENIIDESGMPKERFSAEFPKEGPSILRIQQVVRGDSAAYFCASSLMITGRGGYNEQFFGPGTRLTVL.

Concerning this clone itself: The same CDR3 arises from other DNA sequences in this sample as well. The rearrangement uses TRBV5-1 and TRBJ2-5, with 8 nucleotides matching TRBD1. V shed 2 bases and J 5 bases; nucleotides not matched to a gene: 5. Germline CDR1 is SGHRS and CDR2 is YFSETQ. This CDR3 has 14 residues. The DNA of the CDR3 is TGCGCCAGCAGCTTCCAGGGGGCTGGGGAGACCCAGTACTTC. Translating it yields CASSFQGAGETQYF.

V gene TRBV28 combines with J gene TRBJ1-5; D is uncertain. V was pared by 6 bases and J by 7 bases, with 13 bases between. This CDR3 spans 13 amino acids. Per the germline V gene, CDR1 is MDHEN and CDR2 is SYDVKM. The CDR3 loop reads CASSLNQRQPQHF. CDR3 DNA: TGTGCCAGCAGCTTAAACCAAAGGCAGCCCCAGCATTTT.

The CDR3 DNA follows: TGTGCCTGGCGTCTAGCGGGAGCGTACGAGCAGTACTTC. Its translation: CAWRLAGAYEQYF. The rearrangement uses TRBV30 and TRBJ2-7; 10 bases map to TRBD2. The CDR3 extends over 13 amino acids. In germline, CDR1 is GTSNPN, CDR2 SVGIG (reference sequence). Unmatched junction bases numbered 5, after V lost 5 bases and J lost 4 bases.

The rearrangement uses TRBV6-1 and TRBJ2-7; 9 bases fit TRBD2. The germline CDR1 and CDR2 sequences are MNHNS and SASEGT. V shed 4 bases, J shed 3 bases, and the junction held 10 bases outside the gene matches. This CDR3 contains 16 residues. The CDR3 region is CASSGRLAADRYEQYF. CDR3 nucleotide sequence: TGTGCCAGCAGTGGCAGACTAGCGGCAGACCGCTACGAGCAGTACTTC.

The J gene is TRBJ1-1, the V gene TRBV6-6, with D possibly TRBD1 on 6 matching bases. V gave up 6 bases and J gave up 1 base, with 12 bases separating them. The CDR3 runs to 14 residues. Per the germline V gene, CDR1 is MNHNY and CDR2 is SVGAGI (reference sequence). In nucleotides, the CDR3 is TGTGCCAGCAGCCGGACAGTAAGGAACACTGAAGCTTTCTTT. This sequence encodes CASSRTVRNTEAFF.

This clone was seen more than once but under ten times. V usage is TRBV19 and J usage is TRBJ2-2; no firm D call. From germline, CDR1 is LNHDA and CDR2 SQIVND (reference sequence). Between the trimmed V and J ends, which lost 6 bases and 4 bases, there was a span of 21 bases. CDR3 length equals 17 residues. The CDR3 sequence is CASRNHQSSTATGELFF. DNA of the CDR3: TGTGCCAGTAGGAATCATCAAAGTTCAACGGCCACCGGGGAGCTGTTTTTT. Using reference TRBV19 and TRBJ2-2 for the parts outside the CDR3, the full variable domain is DGGITQSPKYLFRKEGQNVTLSCEQNLNHDAMYWYRQDPGQGLRLIYYSQIVNDFQKGDIAEGYSVSREKKESFPLTVTSAQKNPTAFYLCASRNHQSSTATGELFFGEGSRLTVL.

The chain combines TRBV7-8 with TRBJ1-1; D gene uncertain. V was trimmed by 1 base and J by 5 bases, leaving 8 bases between them. Germline CDR1 is SGHVS and CDR2 is FQNEAQ. The CDR3 is 13 residues long. Here the CDR3 DNA reads TGTGCCAGCAGCTTAGTAAAGGATACTGAAGCTTTCTTT. This sequence encodes CASSLVKDTEAFF. The full variable domain, its missing parts supplied by reference TRBV7-8 and TRBJ1-1, is GAGVSQSPRYKVAKRGQDVALRCDPISGHVSLFWYQQALGQGPEFLTYFQNEAQLDKSGLPSDRFFAERPEGSVSTLKIQRTQQEDSAVYLCASSLVKDTEAFFGQGTRLTVV.

As regards this clone: This sample includes further DNA sequences coding for the same CDR3. This chain joins TRBV7-3 and TRBJ2-6; D not certain. The germline V gene encodes CDR1 SGHTA and CDR2 FQGTGA. There are 14 residues in the CDR3. V dropped 5 bases and J dropped 1 base, with 6 bases sitting between them. The CDR3 DNA reads TGTGCCAGCAGCCCAGGTTCTGGGGCCAACGTCCTGACTTTC. Amino acid sequence: CASSPGSGANVLTF.

The chain couples TRBV11-2 to TRBJ2-2; possible D gene TRBD1, 6 bases. This CDR3 region has 13 residues. Trimming left V 5 bases short and J 8 bases short, with 12 bases between. CDR1 and CDR2 (germline): SGHAT, FQNNGV. CDR3 protein: CASSADRRGELFF. The CDR3 DNA reads TGTGCCAGCAGCGCAGACAGGCGAGGGGAGCTGTTTTTT.

The chain employs TRBV28 and TRBJ2-7, with no clear D. The V end lost 7 bases, the J end lost 6 bases, and 19 bases lay between the germline ends. From germline, CDR1 is MDHEN and CDR2 SYDVKM. CDR3 size: 14 residues. CDR3 coding DNA: TGTGCCAGCAAGCTTCAAGGAAGGGTCGGCGAGCAGTACTTC. As protein: CASKLQGRVGEQYF.

The J gene is TRBJ2-1, the V gene TRBV5-1; 13 nucleotides agree with TRBD2. This CDR3 has 20 amino acids. CDR1 is SGHRS and CDR2 is YFSETQ in the germline V gene. The V gene end was trimmed by 1 base and the J gene end by 11 bases; junction bases not matched to a gene: 21. The DNA for the CDR3 is TGCGCCAGCAGCTTGTCGGGACTAGCGGGATTTAACCCCACCAGGTCCAAGCAGTTCTTC. The encoded protein is CASSLSGLAGFNPTRSKQFF.

This chain uses TRBV6-1 with TRBJ2-7; D not certain. CDR1 and CDR2 (germline): MNHNS, SASEGT. The CDR3 covers 14 residues. V gave up 5 bases and J gave up 0 bases, with 11 bases separating them. The CDR3 nucleotides are TGTGCCAGCAGTCATCCGGGTTCCTCCTACGAGCAGTACTTC. It yields the protein CASSHPGSSYEQYF.

The CDR3 reads CASSLGTARADTQYF. CDR3 DNA: TGTGCCAGCAGCTTAGGTACGGCCAGGGCAGATACGCAGTATTTT. The V call is TRBV7-7, the J call TRBJ2-3; D is possibly TRBD1 (5 bases). With 1 base removed from V and 4 bases from J, the gap between germline ends came to 12 bases. From germline, CDR1 is SSHAT and CDR2 FNYEAQ (reference sequence). This CDR3 region has 15 residues.

Turning to this clone: Additional DNA sequences in this sample encode the identical CDR3. The chain employs TRBV9 and TRBJ2-7; the match to TRBD2 covers 8 bases. Germline CDR1 reads SGDLS; CDR2 reads YYNGEE. The V gene end was trimmed by 0 bases and the J gene end by 3 bases; junction bases not matched to a gene: 5. CDR3 length equals 15 residues. CDR3 bases: TGTGCCAGCAGCGTAGATCCCAGCGGGAGCTACGAGCAGTACTTC. Its translation: CASSVDPSGSYEQYF.

This clone came up once. The V gene is TRBV5-1, the J gene TRBJ1-2; 8 bases agree with TRBD1. The ends lost 1 base at V and 4 bases at J; junction bases unmatched: 12. CDR3 length equals 17 residues. The V gene's germline CDR1 is SGHRS and CDR2 YFSETQ. The CDR3 DNA follows: TGCGCCAGCAGCTTGTTCTCCGGGGCAGGGGGCTTCTATGGCTACACCTTC. This codes for CASSLFSGAGGFYGYTF.

The J gene is TRBJ1-3, the V gene TRBV29-1; TRBD1 might be the D (5 bases). V was pared by 5 bases and J by 0 bases, with 11 bases between. From germline, CDR1 is SQVTM and CDR2 ANQGSEA. CDR3 size: 14 residues. DNA for the CDR3: TGCAGCGTTCGCGGGACGGTCTCTGGAAACACCATATATTTT. As protein: CSVRGTVSGNTIYF.

V and J are TRBV2 and TRBJ2-7; TRBD2 aligns across 9 bases. The CDR3 spans 16 residues. With 0 bases clipped from V and 2 bases from J, the junction kept 5 bases outside the gene matches. The V gene's germline CDR1 is SNHLY and CDR2 FYNNEI. The CDR3 reads CASSEATGLAAYEQYF. The CDR3 DNA reads as TGTGCCAGCAGTGAAGCGACGGGACTAGCCGCCTACGAGCAGTACTTC.

Only one count was recorded for this clone. The chain recombines TRBV10-1 with TRBJ1-5; no definite D call. V gave up 3 bases and J gave up 4 bases, with 7 bases separating them. Germline CDR1 WNHNN, CDR2 SYGVQD (reference sequence). CDR3 length: 13 residues. The CDR3 DNA is TGCGCCAGCAGTGAAGGGCGAAATCAGCCCCAGCATTTT. Its protein product is CASSEGRNQPQHF.

The chain employs TRBV7-3 and TRBJ1-2; 10 nucleotides align to TRBD1. The ends lost 5 bases at V and 6 bases at J; junction bases unmatched: 3. The CDR3 is 13 residues long. Germline V gene sequence: CDR1 SGHTA, CDR2 FQGTGA. CDR3 in DNA: TGTGCCAGCAGCGCCGGGACAGGGGATGGCTACACCTTC. Amino acid sequence: CASSAGTGDGYTF.

The V call is TRBV7-3, the J call TRBJ2-6, with D perhaps TRBD2 (8 bases). CDR1 and CDR2 from the germline V gene are SGHTA and FQGTGA. V was pared by 5 bases and J by 4 bases, with 18 bases between. CDR3 length equals 17 residues. CDR3 in amino acids: CASSPQGGLGGANVLTF. CDR3 bases: TGTGCCAGCAGCCCCCAGGGGGGACTAGGCGGGGCCAACGTCCTGACTTTC.

The chain joins TRBV28 to TRBJ2-2, with a tentative D call TRBD2 (5 bases). Germline V gene lookup returns CDR1 MDHEN and CDR2 SYDVKM. CDR3 size: 15 residues. V was clipped by 7 bases and J by 4 bases, with 16 bases between them. The CDR3 nucleotides are TGTGCCAGCAACCTTTCCGGAGGCGGCACCGGGGAGCTGTTTTTT. Amino acids: CASNLSGGGTGELFF.

This clone was seen just once. V gene TRBV4-1 combines with J gene TRBJ2-2, with 9 nucleotides matching TRBD2. CDR1 and CDR2 from the germline V gene are MGHRA and YSYEKL. V trimming: 2 bases; J trimming: 3 bases; junction bases outside the gene matches: 7. The CDR3 loop spans 17 amino acids. The CDR3 loop reads CASSQPTSGFYTGELFF. CDR3 coding DNA: TGCGCCAGCAGCCAACCTACTAGCGGGTTTTACACCGGGGAGCTGTTTTTT.